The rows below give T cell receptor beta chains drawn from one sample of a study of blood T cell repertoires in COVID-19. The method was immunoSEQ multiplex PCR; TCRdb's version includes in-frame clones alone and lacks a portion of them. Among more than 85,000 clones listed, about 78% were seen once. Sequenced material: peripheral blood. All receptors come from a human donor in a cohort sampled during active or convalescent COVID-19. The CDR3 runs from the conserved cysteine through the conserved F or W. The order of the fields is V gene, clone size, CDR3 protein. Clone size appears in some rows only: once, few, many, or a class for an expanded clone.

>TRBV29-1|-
CSVLYVNSGNTIYF
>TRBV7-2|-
CASSPPRLTGNTEAFF
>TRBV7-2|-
CASSPGQPASGNTIYF
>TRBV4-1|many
CASSQDRSAGANVLTF
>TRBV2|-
CASNRGLAGQREQYF
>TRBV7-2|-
CASSSTGFTGELFF
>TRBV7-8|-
CASSPTVDTQYF
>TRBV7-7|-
CASSLGGGVETQYF
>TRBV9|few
CASSASLDRTEQFF
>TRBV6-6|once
CASKPPGGVRNQPQHF
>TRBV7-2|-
CASSAVPKRTEAFF
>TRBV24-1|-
CATPREDRVYGYTF
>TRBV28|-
CASRSAGYNEQFF
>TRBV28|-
CASSPNNEKLFF
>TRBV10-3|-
CAIGSHLAVNSYNEQFF
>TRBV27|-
CASSPLGGAVYEQYF
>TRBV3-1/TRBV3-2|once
CASSPQGATGANVLTF
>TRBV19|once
CASSIQGEGQPQHF
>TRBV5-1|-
CASSKSSGRAFEQYF
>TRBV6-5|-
CASTLTGSSYEQYF